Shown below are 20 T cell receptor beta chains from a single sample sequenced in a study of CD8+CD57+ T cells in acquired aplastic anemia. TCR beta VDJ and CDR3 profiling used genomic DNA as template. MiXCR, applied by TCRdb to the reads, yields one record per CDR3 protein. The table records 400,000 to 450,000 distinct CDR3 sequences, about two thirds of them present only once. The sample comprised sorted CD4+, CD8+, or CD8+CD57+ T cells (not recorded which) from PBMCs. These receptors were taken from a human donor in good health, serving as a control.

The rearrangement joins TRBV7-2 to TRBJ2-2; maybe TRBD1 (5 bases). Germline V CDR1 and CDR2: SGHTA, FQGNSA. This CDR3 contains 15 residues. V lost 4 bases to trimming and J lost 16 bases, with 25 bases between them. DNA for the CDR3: TGTGCCAGCAGCTCTCCACCTGGACACTTACGAGTCAAGTTTTTT. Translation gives CASSSPPGHLRVKFF.

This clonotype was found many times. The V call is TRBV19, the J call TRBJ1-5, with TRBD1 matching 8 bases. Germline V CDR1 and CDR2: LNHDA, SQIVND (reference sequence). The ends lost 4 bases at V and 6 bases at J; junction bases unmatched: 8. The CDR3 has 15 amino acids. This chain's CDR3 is CASSRTGGLGQPQHF. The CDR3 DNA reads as TGTGCCAGTAGTAGAACAGGGGGTCTAGGTCAGCCCCAGCATTTT.

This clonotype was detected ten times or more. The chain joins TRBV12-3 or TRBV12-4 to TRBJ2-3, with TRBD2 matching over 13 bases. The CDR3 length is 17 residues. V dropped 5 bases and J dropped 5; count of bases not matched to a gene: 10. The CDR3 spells CASSISGTSGVVDTQYF. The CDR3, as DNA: TGTGCCAGCAGTATCTCCGGGACTAGCGGGGTAGTAGATACGCAGTATTTT.

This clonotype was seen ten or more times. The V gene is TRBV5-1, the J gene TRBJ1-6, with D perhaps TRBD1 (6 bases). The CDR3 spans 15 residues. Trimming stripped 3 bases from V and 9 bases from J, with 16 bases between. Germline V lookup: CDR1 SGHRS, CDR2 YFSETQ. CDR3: CASSSGGGFFSPLHF. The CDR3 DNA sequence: TGCGCCAGCAGCTCGGGGGGGGGCTTCTTTTCACCCCTCCACTTT.

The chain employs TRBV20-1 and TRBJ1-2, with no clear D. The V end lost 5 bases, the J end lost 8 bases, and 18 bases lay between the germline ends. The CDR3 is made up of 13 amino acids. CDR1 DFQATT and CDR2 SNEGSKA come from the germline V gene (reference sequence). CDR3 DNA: TGCAGTGCTCGACCCAGGCTTAACGAAGGCTACACCTTC. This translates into CSARPRLNEGYTF.

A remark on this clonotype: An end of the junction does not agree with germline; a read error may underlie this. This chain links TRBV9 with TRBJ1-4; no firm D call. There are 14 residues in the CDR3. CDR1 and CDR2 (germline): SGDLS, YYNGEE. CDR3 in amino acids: CASSVGGFNSPLLF. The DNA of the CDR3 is TGTGCCAGCAGCGTAGGAGGCTTTAATTCACCCCTCCTTTTT.

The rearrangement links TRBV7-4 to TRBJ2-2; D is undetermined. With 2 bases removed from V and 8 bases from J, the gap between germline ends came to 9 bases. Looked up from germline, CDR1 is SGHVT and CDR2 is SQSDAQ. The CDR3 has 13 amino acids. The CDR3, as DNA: TGTGCCAGCAGCTTATCGTGGATGGGGGAGCTGTTTTTT. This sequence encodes CASSLSWMGELFF.

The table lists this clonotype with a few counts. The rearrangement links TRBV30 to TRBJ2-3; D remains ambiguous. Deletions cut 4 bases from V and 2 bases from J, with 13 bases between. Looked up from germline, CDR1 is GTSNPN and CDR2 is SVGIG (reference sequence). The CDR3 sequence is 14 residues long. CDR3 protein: CAWNRLLDTDTQYF. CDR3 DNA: TGTGCCTGGAATCGGCTTCTCGACACAGATACGCAGTATTTT.

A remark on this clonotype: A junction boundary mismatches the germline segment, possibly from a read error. The CDR3 reads CASSQDVPHKLPYEQYF. Written as DNA, the CDR3 is TGTGCCAGCAGCCAAGATGTACCACATAAGCTCCCCTACGAGCAGTACTTC. The chain couples TRBV4-1 to TRBJ2-7; D ambiguous. CDR3 length: 17 amino acids. Germline V gene data show CDR1 as MGHRA and CDR2 as YSYEKL.

The CDR3 coding sequence is TGTGCCAGCAGCGTAACCTCCGGGACAGGGGGCAACGATACGCAGTATTTT. It encodes CASSVTSGTGGNDTQYF. The rearrangement uses TRBV9 and TRBJ2-3, with 12 bases lining up with TRBD1. The length of the CDR3 is 17 residues. The V and J ends lost 1 base and 6 bases, in that order; junction bases with no gene match: 9. CDR1 and CDR2 (germline): SGDLS, YYNGEE.

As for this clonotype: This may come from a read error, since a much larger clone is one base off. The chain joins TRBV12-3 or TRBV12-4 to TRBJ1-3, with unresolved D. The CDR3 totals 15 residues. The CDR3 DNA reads TGTGTCAGCAGGCCTGGTTCCATGCCTGGAAACACCATATATTTT. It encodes CVSRPGSMPGNTIYF.

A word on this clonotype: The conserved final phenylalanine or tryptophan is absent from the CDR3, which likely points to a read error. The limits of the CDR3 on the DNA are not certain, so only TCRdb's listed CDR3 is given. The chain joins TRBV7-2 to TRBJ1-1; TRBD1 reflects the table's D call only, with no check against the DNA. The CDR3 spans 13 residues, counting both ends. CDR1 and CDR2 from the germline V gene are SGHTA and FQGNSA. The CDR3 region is CASSLAPGRSGFI.

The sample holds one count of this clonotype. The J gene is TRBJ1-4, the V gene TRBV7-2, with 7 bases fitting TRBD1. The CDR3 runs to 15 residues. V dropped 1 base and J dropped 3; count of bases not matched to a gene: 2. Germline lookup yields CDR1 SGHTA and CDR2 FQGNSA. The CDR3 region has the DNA TGTGCCAGCAGCTTAGACAGGGGTGCTAATGAAAAACTGTTTTTT. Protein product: CASSLDRGANEKLFF.

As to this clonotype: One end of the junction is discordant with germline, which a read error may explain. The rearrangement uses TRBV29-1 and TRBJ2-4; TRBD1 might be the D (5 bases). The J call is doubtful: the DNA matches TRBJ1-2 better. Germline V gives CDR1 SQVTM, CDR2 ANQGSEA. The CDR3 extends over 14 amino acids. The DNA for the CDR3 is TGCAGCGTTAAAGACGGACACGAGGGGAATGGCTACACCTTC. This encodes CSVKDGHEGNGYTF.

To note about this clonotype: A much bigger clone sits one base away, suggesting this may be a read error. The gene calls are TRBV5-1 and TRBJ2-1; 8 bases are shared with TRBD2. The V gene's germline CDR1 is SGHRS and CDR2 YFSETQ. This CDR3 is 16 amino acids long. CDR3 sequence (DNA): TGCGCCAGCAGCCAGGGACTAGTGAACTCCTACGATGAGCAGTTCTTC. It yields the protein CASSQGLVNSYDEQFF.

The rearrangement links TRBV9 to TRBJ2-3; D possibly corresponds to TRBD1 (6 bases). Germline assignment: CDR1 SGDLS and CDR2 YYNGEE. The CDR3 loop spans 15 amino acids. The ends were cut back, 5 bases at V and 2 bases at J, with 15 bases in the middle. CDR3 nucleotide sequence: TGTGCCAGCAGTGAAGGAAGGGGGTTCACAGATACGCAGTATTTT. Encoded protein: CASSEGRGFTDTQYF. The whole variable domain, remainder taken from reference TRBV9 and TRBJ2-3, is DSGVTQTPKHLITATGQRVTLRCSPRSGDLSVYWYQQSLDQGLQFLIQYYNGEERAKGNILERFSAQQFPDLHSELNLSSLELGDSALYFCASSEGRGFTDTQYFGPGTRLTVL.

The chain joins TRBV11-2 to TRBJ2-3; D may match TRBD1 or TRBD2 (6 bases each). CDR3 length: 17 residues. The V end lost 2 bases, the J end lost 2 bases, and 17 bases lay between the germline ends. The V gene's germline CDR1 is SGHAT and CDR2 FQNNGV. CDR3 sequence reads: CASSLTLGGHNTDTQYF. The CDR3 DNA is TGTGCCAGCAGCTTAACCTTGGGGGGACACAACACAGATACGCAGTATTTT. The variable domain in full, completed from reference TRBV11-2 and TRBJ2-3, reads EAGVAQSPRYKIIEKRQSVAFWCNPISGHATLYWYQQILGQGPKLLIQFQNNGVVDDSQLPKDRFSAERLKGVDSTLKIQPAKLEDSAVYLCASSLTLGGHNTDTQYFGPGTRLTVL.

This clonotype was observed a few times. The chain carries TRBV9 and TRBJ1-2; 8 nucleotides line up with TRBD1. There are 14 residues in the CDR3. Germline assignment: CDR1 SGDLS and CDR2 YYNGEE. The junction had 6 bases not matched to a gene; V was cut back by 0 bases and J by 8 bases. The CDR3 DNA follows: TGTGCCAGCAGCGTAGCGGACAGGGCGGTGGGCTACACCTTC. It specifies CASSVADRAVGYTF.

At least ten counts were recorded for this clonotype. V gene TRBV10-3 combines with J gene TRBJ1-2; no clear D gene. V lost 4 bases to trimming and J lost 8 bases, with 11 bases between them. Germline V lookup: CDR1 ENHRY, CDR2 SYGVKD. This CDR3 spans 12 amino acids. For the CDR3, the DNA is TGTGCCATCAGTGCCCCCGGGCGAGGCTACACCTTC. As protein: CAISAPGRGYTF.

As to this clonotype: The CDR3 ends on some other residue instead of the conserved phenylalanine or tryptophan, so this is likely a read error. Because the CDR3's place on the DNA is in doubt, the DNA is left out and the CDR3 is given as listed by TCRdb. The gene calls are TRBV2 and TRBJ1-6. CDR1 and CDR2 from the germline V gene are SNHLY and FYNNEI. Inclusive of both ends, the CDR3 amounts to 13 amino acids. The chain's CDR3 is CASSRQGGITGQL.